Presented here are 25 T cell receptor beta chains from one specimen sequenced in a study of Tregs in tolerant kidney transplant recipients. Generated by immunoSEQ multiplex PCR, the TCRdb table keeps only in-frame clones and is missing some. Here the sample spans roughly 250,000 clones, about 80% being singletons. Source material: CD4+ T cells from blood. These receptors all come from a human donor in good health.

The V gene is TRBV4-1, the J gene TRBJ2-1; D unclear. The CDR3 length is 14 residues. Looked up from germline, CDR1 is MGHRA and CDR2 is YSYEKL. The ends were cut back, 4 bases at V and 9 bases at J, with 16 bases in the middle. The CDR3 loop reads CASSPPAVIAEQFF. CDR3 nucleotides: TGCGCCAGCAGCCCCCCAGCAGTAATTGCTGAGCAGTTCTTC.

The J gene is TRBJ2-3, the V gene TRBV5-1; 11 nucleotides match TRBD2. The CDR3 is 17 amino acids. V dropped 4 bases and J dropped 0; count of bases not matched to a gene: 7. CDR1 and CDR2 from the germline V gene are SGHRS and YFSETQ. CDR3 coding DNA: TGCGCCAGCAGCCGTAGCGGGAGGGCCAGTAGCACAGATACGCAGTATTTT. Translated, it gives CASSRSGRASSTDTQYF. The full variable domain, with the rest looked up from reference TRBV5-1 and TRBJ2-3, is KAGVTQTPRYLIKTRGQQVTLSCSPISGHRSVSWYQQTPGQGLQFLFEYFSETQRNKGNFPGRFSGRQFSNSRSEMNVSTLELGDSALYLCASSRSGRASSTDTQYFGPGTRLTVL.

A single count supports this clone. V is TRBV18 and J is TRBJ1-3; a possible D gene is TRBD1 (6 bases). Trimming pared 2 bases from V and 3 bases from J, leaving 11 bases between. There are 15 residues in the CDR3. In germline, CDR1 is KGHSH, CDR2 LQKENI. CDR3 DNA sequence: TGTGCCAGCTCACCATCGGCAGGGGTTGGAAACACCATATATTTT. Translating gives CASSPSAGVGNTIYF.

The V and J genes are TRBV5-5 and TRBJ2-7; 9 bases match TRBD1. The CDR3 sequence is 15 residues long. In germline, CDR1 is SGHKS, CDR2 YYEKEE (reference sequence). V trimming: 4 bases; J trimming: 0 bases; junction bases outside the gene matches: 5. The CDR3 sequence is CASSNRDRASYEQYF. For the CDR3, the DNA is TGTGCCAGCAGCAACCGGGACAGGGCCTCCTACGAGCAGTACTTC.

The rearrangement uses TRBV2 and TRBJ1-4; D might be TRBD1 (5 bases). Germline V lookup: CDR1 SNHLY, CDR2 FYNNEI. The CDR3 is made up of 16 amino acids. Deletions cut 8 bases from V and 6 bases from J, with 22 bases between. As DNA, the CDR3 is TGTGCCAGCCAAACCGCTACCGGGGACTGGGATGAAAAACTGTTTTTT. This codes for CASQTATGDWDEKLFF.

The chain couples TRBV19 to TRBJ2-5, with 9 bases fitting TRBD1. This CDR3 region has 13 residues. Germline loops: CDR1 LNHDA, CDR2 SQIVND (reference sequence). V was clipped by 6 bases and J by 3 bases; unmatched bases: 2. The CDR3 region is CASRRTGEETQYF. The CDR3 nucleotides are TGTGCCAGTAGGAGGACAGGGGAAGAGACCCAGTACTTC.

The chain couples TRBV25-1 to TRBJ2-7; 8 nucleotides align to TRBD1. V trimming: 2 bases; J trimming: 5 bases; junction bases outside the gene matches: 5. Germline CDR1 and CDR2: MGHDK and SYGVNS. This CDR3 has 14 residues. In nucleotides, the CDR3 is TGTGCCAGCAGTGAACAGGGGGCTATGGACGAGCAGTACTTC. Its protein product is CASSEQGAMDEQYF.

Comment on this clone: Mismatch with germline at one junction end may stem from a read error. The chain is built from TRBV29-1 and TRBJ2-3; 13 nucleotides match TRBD2. This CDR3 has 10 residues. Germline V gives CDR1 SQVTM, CDR2 ANQGSEA. CDR3 region: CSVAGLAGDF. The CDR3 coding sequence is TGCAGCGTTGCCGGACTAGCGGGGGATTTT.

This clone occurred a few times. The V and J genes are TRBV7-9 and TRBJ1-5; 7 bases match TRBD1. The germline V gene encodes CDR1 SEHNR and CDR2 FQNEAQ (reference sequence). This CDR3 region has 13 residues. Trimming cost V 5 bases and J 7 bases; bases outside gene matches: 5. CDR3 amino acids: CASSTQGGQPQHF. CDR3 DNA sequence: TGTGCCAGCAGCACGCAGGGGGGGCAGCCCCAGCATTTT.

The chain has TRBV18 and TRBJ1-1; no definite D call. This CDR3 region has 14 residues. Germline assignment: CDR1 KGHSH and CDR2 LQKENI. The V end lost 6 bases, the J end lost 0 bases, and 11 bases lay between the germline ends. The CDR3 coding sequence is TGTGCCAGCTCCCGGGGATCTATGAACACTGAAGCTTTCTTT. Amino acid sequence: CASSRGSMNTEAFF.

V is TRBV7-8 and J is TRBJ1-1; D not certain. Between the trimmed V and J ends, which lost 1 base and 4 bases, there was a span of 13 bases. The germline CDR1 and CDR2 sequences are SGHVS and FQNEAQ. This CDR3 contains 15 residues. In DNA form, the CDR3 reads TGTGCCAGCAGCTTAGAGCCGGGGATCGCCACTGAAGCTTTCTTT. Translated: CASSLEPGIATEAFF.

The V and J genes are TRBV7-2 and TRBJ1-5; TRBD1 is a possible D gene (5 bases). Germline CDR1 is SGHTA and CDR2 is FQGNSA. CDR3 length: 15 amino acids. The V end lost 1 base, the J end lost 3 bases, and 10 bases lay between the germline ends. In DNA form, the CDR3 reads TGTGCCAGCAGCTTAGGACAGCTTTACAATCAGCCCCAGCATTTT. Protein sequence: CASSLGQLYNQPQHF.

The chain is built from TRBV4-1 and TRBJ2-7; 13 bases are a match to TRBD2. The CDR3 is 15 amino acids. Germline V gene data show CDR1 as MGHRA and CDR2 as YSYEKL. After removal of 4 bases from V and 5 bases from J, the junction contained 5 bases not matched to a gene. CDR3 coding DNA: TGCGCCAGCAGCCTACTAGCGGGGGGGCAGGACGAGCAGTACTTC. It yields the protein CASSLLAGGQDEQYF.

The chain has TRBV13 and TRBJ2-7; tentative D call: TRBD2 (6 bases). The J call is uncertain, as TRBJ2-5 better fits the DNA end. Germline CDR1 is PRHDT and CDR2 is FYEKMQ (reference sequence). The CDR3 sequence is 16 residues long. CDR3: CASSLGRSSGEETQYF. The DNA of the CDR3 is TGTGCCAGCAGCTTAGGCCGGAGTAGCGGTGAAGAGACCCAGTACTTC.

The chain recombines TRBV4-1 with TRBJ2-7; weak D call: TRBD2 (5 bases). The V end was cut by 0 bases, the J end by 3 bases, with 15 bases between. Germline V lookup: CDR1 MGHRA, CDR2 YSYEKL. This CDR3 is built from 16 residues. The chain's CDR3 is CASSQDLGLPFYEQYF. Written as DNA, the CDR3 is TGCGCCAGCAGCCAAGACCTAGGACTCCCCTTCTACGAGCAGTACTTC.

This clone turned up a few times. A read error may explain this, as a much larger clone is one base away. The J gene is TRBJ1-5, the V gene TRBV25-1, with no clear D. This CDR3 region has 13 residues. Looked up from germline, CDR1 is MGHDK and CDR2 is SYGVNS. The V end was cut by 3 bases, the J end by 5 bases, with 8 bases between. The CDR3 region has the DNA TGTGCCAGCAGTGATGATGGGTATCAGCCCCAGCATTTT. Translated: CASSDDGYQPQHF.

The chain carries TRBV4-2 and TRBJ2-7, with 8 bases aligning to TRBD2. The length of the CDR3 is 17 residues. The germline V gene has CDR1 LGHNA and CDR2 YNFKEQ. Germline trimming cut 4 bases from V and 0 bases from J; bases unmatched to any gene: 11. The CDR3 is CASSRDLAGLSSYEQYF. CDR3 bases: TGTGCCAGCAGCCGGGACCTAGCGGGCTTGAGCTCCTACGAGCAGTACTTC.

The J gene is TRBJ1-1, the V gene TRBV9, with D perhaps TRBD1 (6 bases). The CDR3 sequence is 15 residues long. V was clipped by 0 bases and J by 0 bases, with 9 bases between them. Germline V gene data show CDR1 as SGDLS and CDR2 as YYNGEE. The CDR3 sequence: CASSVGGAVNTEAFF. CDR3 bases: TGTGCCAGCAGCGTAGGGGGGGCAGTGAACACTGAAGCTTTCTTT. The full variable domain, rest sourced from reference TRBV9 and TRBJ1-1, is DSGVTQTPKHLITATGQRVTLRCSPRSGDLSVYWYQQSLDQGLQFLIQYYNGEERAKGNILERFSAQQFPDLHSELNLSSLELGDSALYFCASSVGGAVNTEAFFGQGTRLTVV.

The chain links TRBV5-1 to TRBJ2-2, with unresolved D. Germline lookup yields CDR1 SGHRS and CDR2 YFSETQ. This CDR3 contains 14 residues. V was trimmed by 0 bases and J by 2 bases, leaving 5 bases between them. DNA for the CDR3: TGCGCCAGCAGCTTGGATCACAACACCGGGGAGCTGTTTTTT. As protein: CASSLDHNTGELFF.

The CDR3 region has the DNA TGCGCCAGCAGTGATCGGTCTAGCGGCCAAGAGACCCAGTACTTC. Its protein is CASSDRSSGQETQYF. The chain carries TRBV10-2 and TRBJ2-5, with 7 bases aligning to TRBD2. The germline CDR1 and CDR2 sequences are WSHSY and SAAADI. The CDR3 length is 15 residues. The trim removed 3 bases at V and 1 base at J, leaving 5 bases unmatched.

This clone was observed once. This chain connects TRBV5-6 to TRBJ2-7; TRBD1 matches 7 bases. The germline V gene has CDR1 SGHDT and CDR2 YYEEEE. Trimming at V came to 5 bases and at J to 0 bases, leaving 8 bases not matched to a gene. This CDR3 is built from 15 residues. CDR3 residues: CASSVNRGSSYEQYF. CDR3 nucleotide sequence: TGTGCCAGCAGTGTGAACAGGGGCAGCTCCTACGAGCAGTACTTC. Drawing the rest from reference TRBV5-6 and TRBJ2-7, the complete variable domain is DAGVTQSPTHLIKTRGQQVTLRCSPKSGHDTVSWYQQALGQGPQFIFQYYEEEERQRGNFPDRFSGHQFPNYSSELNVNALLLGDSALYLCASSVNRGSSYEQYFGPGTRLTVT.

The chain has TRBV9 and TRBJ1-2; TRBD1 agrees at 9 bases. Germline CDR1 reads SGDLS; CDR2 reads YYNGEE. V was pared by 2 bases and J by 3 bases, with 5 bases of the junction left unmatched. The CDR3 sequence is 15 residues long. CDR3 in DNA: TGTGCCAGCAGCGTGACGACAGGGGGGTACTATGGCTACACCTTC. This gives the protein CASSVTTGGYYGYTF.

Concerning this clone: Compared with germline, one end of the junction differs, possibly owing to a read error. The identical CDR3 is also encoded by other nucleotide sequences in the sample. The chain recombines TRBV5-4 with TRBJ1-2, with 10 positions matching TRBD1. The CDR3 spans 15 residues. From germline, CDR1 is SGHNT and CDR2 YYREEE (reference sequence). The CDR3 sequence is CASSSRDRGTYGYTF. The CDR3 coding sequence is TGCGCCAGCAGCTCCCGGGACAGGGGAACCTATGGCTACACCTTC. Full variable domain (rest looked up from reference TRBV5-4 and TRBJ1-2): ETGVTQSPTHLIKTRGQQVTLRCSSQSGHNTVSWYQQALGQGPQFIFQYYREEENGRGNFPPRFSGLQFPNYSSELNVNALELDDSALYLCASSSRDRGTYGYTFGSGTRLTVV.

In regard to this clone: This specimen includes other DNA sequences encoding the same CDR3. The chain joins TRBV29-1 to TRBJ2-2; TRBD2 matches at 7 bases. Germline V gene sequence: CDR1 SQVTM, CDR2 ANQGSEA. V trimming: 6 bases; J trimming: 1 base; junction bases outside the gene matches: 2. The length of the CDR3 is 13 residues. The CDR3: CSVGGGNTGELFF. The DNA of the CDR3 is TGCAGCGTGGGCGGGGGGAACACCGGGGAGCTGTTTTTT.

The V and J genes are TRBV2 and TRBJ2-1; D is possibly TRBD1 or TRBD2 (5 bases each). Trimming removed 5 bases from V and 7 bases from J, with 21 bases in between. CDR1 and CDR2 from the germline V gene are SNHLY and FYNNEI. The CDR3 spans 16 residues. Here the CDR3 reads CASSSLPGPLVNEQFF. The CDR3, as DNA: TGTGCCAGCAGTTCTCTTCCGGGGCCACTAGTTAATGAGCAGTTCTTC.